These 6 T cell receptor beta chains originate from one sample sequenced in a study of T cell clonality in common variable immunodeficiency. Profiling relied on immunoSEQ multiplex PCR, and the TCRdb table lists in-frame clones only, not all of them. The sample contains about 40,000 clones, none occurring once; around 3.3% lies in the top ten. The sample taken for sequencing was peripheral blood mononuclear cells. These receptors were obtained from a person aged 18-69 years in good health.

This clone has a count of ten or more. Incomplete CDR3 DNA: TGTGCCAGCAGCTATCTAGCGGGACCCTACAATGAG. This sequence encodes CASSYLAGPYNE. The CDR3, in full, reads CASSYLAGPYNEQFF. The rearrangement joins TRBV7-3 to TRBJ2-1, with 9 bases fitting TRBD2. From the germline J gene comes the end of the CDR3, since the read stops 3 residues before it. Germline CDR1 SGHTA, CDR2 FQGTGA. J lost 2 bases, V lost 4 bases, and 3 bases had no gene match. The CDR3 runs to 15 residues.

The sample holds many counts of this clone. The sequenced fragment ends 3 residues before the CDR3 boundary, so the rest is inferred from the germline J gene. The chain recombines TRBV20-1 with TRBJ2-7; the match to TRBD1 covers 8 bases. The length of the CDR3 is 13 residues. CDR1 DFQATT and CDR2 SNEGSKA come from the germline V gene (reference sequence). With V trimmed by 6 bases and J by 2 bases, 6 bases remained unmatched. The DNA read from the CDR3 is TGCAGTGCGCCGACAGGGGAAACCTACGAG. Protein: CSAPTGETYE. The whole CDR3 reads CSAPTGETYEQYF.

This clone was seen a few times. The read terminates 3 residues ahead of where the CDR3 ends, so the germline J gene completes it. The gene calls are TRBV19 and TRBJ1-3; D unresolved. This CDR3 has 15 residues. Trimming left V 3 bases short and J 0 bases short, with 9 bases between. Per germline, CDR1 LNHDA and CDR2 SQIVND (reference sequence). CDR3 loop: CASSIPRLSGNTIYF. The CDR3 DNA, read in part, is TGTGCCAGTAGTATTCCGCGCCTCTCTGGAAACACC. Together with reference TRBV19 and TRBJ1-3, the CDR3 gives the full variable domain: DGGITQSPKYLFRKEGQNVTLSCEQNLNHDAMYWYRQDPGQGLRLIYYSQIVNDFQKGDIAEGYSVSREKKESFPLTVTSAQKNPTAFYLCASSIPRLSGNTIYFGEGSWLTVV.

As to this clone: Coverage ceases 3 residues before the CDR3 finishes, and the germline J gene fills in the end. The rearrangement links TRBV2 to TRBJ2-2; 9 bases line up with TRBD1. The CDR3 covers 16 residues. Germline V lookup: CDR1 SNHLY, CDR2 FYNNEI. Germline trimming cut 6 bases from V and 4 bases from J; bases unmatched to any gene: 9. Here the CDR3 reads CASRANRGQGTGELFF. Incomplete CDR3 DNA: TGTGCCAGCAGAGCCAACAGGGGGCAGGGCACCGGGGAG.

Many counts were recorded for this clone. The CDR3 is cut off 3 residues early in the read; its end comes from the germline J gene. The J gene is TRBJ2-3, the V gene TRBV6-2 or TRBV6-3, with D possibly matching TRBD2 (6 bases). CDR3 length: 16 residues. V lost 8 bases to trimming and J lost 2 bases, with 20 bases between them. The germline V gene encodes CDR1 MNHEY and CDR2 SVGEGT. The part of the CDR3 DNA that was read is TGTGCCAGCGTCCCACGGCTAGCGCGTCTCACAGATACG. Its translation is CASVPRLARLTDT. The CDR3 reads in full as CASVPRLARLTDTQYF.

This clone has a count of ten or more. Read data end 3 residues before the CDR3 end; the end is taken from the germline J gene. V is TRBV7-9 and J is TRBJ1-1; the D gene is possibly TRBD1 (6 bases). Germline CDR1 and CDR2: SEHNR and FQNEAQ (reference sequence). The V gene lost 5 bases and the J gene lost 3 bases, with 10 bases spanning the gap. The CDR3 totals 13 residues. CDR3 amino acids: CASSGGADTEAFF. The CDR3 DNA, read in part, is TGTGCCAGCAGCGGGGGGGCGGACACTGAA.